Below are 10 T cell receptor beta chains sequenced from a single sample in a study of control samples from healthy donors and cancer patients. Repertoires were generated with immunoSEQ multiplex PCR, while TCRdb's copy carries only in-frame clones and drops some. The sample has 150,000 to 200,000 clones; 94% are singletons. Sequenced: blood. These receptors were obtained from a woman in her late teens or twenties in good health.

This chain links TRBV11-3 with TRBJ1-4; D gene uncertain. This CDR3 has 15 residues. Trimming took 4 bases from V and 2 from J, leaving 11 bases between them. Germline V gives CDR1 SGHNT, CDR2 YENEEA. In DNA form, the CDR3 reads TGTGCCAGCAGCTCCGGGGTAACTACTAATGAAAAACTGTTTTTT. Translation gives CASSSGVTTNEKLFF.

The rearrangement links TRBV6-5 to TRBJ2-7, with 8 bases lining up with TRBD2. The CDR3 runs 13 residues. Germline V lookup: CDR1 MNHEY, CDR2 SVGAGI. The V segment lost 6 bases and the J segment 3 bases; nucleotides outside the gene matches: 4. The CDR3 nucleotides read TGTGCCAGCAGGAAGAGCGGGAGCTACGAGCAGTACTTC. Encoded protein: CASRKSGSYEQYF.

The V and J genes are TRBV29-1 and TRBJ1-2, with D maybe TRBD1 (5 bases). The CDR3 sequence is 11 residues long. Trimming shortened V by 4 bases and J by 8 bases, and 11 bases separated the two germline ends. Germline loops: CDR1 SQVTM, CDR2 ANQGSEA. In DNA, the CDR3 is TGCAGCGTTGGAAGGGGAGACGGCTACACCTTC. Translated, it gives CSVGRGDGYTF.

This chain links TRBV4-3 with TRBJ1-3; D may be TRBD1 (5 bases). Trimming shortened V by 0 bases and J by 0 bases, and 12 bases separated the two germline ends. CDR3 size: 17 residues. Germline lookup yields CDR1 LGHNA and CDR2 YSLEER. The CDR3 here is CASSQDLGGSSGNTIYF. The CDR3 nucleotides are TGCGCCAGCAGCCAAGATTTGGGGGGGAGCTCTGGAAACACCATATATTTT.

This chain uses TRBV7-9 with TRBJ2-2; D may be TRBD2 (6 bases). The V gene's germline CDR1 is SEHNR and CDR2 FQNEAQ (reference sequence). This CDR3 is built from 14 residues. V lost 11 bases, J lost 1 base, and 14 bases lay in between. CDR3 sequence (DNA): TGTGCCTCACTTTTGGGGGGGAACACCGGGGAGCTGTTTTTT. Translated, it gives CASLLGGNTGELFF.

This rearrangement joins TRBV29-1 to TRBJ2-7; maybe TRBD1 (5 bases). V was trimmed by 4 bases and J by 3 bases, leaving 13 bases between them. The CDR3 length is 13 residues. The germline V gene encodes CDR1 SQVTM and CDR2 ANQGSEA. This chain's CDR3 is CSVVKAGLYEQYF. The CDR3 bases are TGCAGCGTTGTAAAGGCAGGGCTCTACGAGCAGTACTTC.

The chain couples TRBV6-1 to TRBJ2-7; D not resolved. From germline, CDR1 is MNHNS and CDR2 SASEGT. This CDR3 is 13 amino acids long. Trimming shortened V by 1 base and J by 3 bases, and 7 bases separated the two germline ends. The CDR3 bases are TGTGCCAGCAGTGAAGAACAAGACTACGAGCAGTACTTC. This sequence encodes CASSEEQDYEQYF.

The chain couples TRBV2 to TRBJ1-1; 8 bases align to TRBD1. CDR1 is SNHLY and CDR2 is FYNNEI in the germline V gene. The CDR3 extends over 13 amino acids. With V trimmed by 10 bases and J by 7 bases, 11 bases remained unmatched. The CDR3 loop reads CATMKGTGGEAFF. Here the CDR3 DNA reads TGTGCCACCATGAAGGGAACAGGGGGTGAAGCTTTCTTT.

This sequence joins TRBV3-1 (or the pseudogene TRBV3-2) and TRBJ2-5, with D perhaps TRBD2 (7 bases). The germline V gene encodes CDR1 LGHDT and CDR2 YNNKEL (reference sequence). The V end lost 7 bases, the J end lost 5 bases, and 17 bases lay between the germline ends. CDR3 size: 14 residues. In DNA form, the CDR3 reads TGTGCCAGCACCAGGCCGGGGGGCCTGGAGACCCAGTACTTC. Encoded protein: CASTRPGGLETQYF.

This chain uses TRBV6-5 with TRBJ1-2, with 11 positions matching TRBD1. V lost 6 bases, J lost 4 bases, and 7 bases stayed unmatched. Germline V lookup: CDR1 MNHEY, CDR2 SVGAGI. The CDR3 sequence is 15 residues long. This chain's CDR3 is CASSGQGAQPYGYTF. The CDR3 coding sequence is TGTGCCAGCAGCGGACAGGGGGCTCAACCCTATGGCTACACCTTC.